A single sample gave rise to the 4 T cell receptor beta chains below, sequenced in a study of blood T cell repertoires in COVID-19. The data were produced by immunoSEQ multiplex PCR, yet TCRdb's version contains in-frame clones alone and is incomplete. The sample gives roughly 200,000 clones, roughly 76% of which show up once; 11% is in the top ten. Sequences were obtained from peripheral blood. The receptors shown here come from a woman aged 40 to 50 with COVID-19, enrolled during active disease.

The chain combines TRBV28 with TRBJ2-7; 13 bases fit TRBD2. CDR1 and CDR2 from the germline V gene are MDHEN and SYDVKM. The V segment lost 4 bases and the J segment 0 bases; nucleotides outside the gene matches: 6. The CDR3 spans 17 residues. The CDR3, as DNA: TGTGCCAGCAGTTCATGGGGACTAGCGGGGAGCTCCTACGAGCAGTACTTC. Amino acid sequence: CASSSWGLAGSSYEQYF. Full variable domain (remainder filled in from reference TRBV28 and TRBJ2-7): DVKVTQSSRYLVKRTGEKVFLECVQDMDHENMFWYRQDPGLGLRLIYFSYDVKMKEKGDIPEGYSVSREKKERFSLILESASTNQTSMYLCASSSWGLAGSSYEQYFGPGTRLTVT.

This sequence joins TRBV29-1 and TRBJ2-7; 13 bases line up with TRBD2. The CDR3 contains 14 residues. J lost 6 bases, V lost 7 bases, and 9 bases had no gene match. The germline V gene encodes CDR1 SQVTM and CDR2 ANQGSEA. The CDR3 region has the DNA TGCAGCGCCGGGACTAGCGGGAATGTCGCCGAGCAGTACTTC. This sequence encodes CSAGTSGNVAEQYF.

The chain carries TRBV2 and TRBJ1-5; D might be TRBD1 (5 bases). The CDR3 spans 15 residues. V lost 1 base and J lost 7, with 14 bases in between. Germline CDR1 and CDR2: SNHLY and FYNNEI. The CDR3 reads CASSEGSGMGQPQHF. In DNA form, the CDR3 reads TGTGCCAGCAGTGAAGGTTCAGGGATGGGACAGCCCCAGCATTTT.

This chain links TRBV30 with TRBJ2-7, with TRBD2 matching over 9 bases. Germline CDR1 is GTSNPN and CDR2 is SVGIG (reference sequence). This CDR3 has 14 amino acids. V trimming: 5 bases; J trimming: 3 bases; junction bases outside the gene matches: 8. The CDR3 loop is CAWSGLAGFYEQYF. In DNA form, the CDR3 reads TGTGCCTGGTCGGGTCTAGCGGGATTCTACGAGCAGTACTTC.